Shown below are 32 T cell receptor beta chains from a single sample sequenced in a study of memory CD8 T cells in hepatitis C reinfection. Method: immunoSEQ multiplex PCR; TCRdb's copy keeps in-frame clones and lacks some. The repertoire holds more than 35,000 clones, with over 75% as singletons. Time point of the sample: peak reinfection, 3 to 8 weeks after reinfection detection. The sorted cells went straight to TCR sequencing with no prior in vitro expansion. Sample: naive CD8+ T cells sorted from blood. All receptors derive from a young man with hepatitis C virus infection.

This chain connects TRBV19 to TRBJ1-1; TRBD1 aligns across 9 bases. The CDR3 totals 13 residues. The V gene's germline CDR1 is LNHDA and CDR2 SQIVND (reference sequence). With V trimmed by 5 bases and J by 8 bases, 6 bases remained unmatched. The CDR3 nucleotides read TGTGCCAGTAGTTCCGGGACAGGGAACGAAGCTTTCTTT. Translation gives CASSSGTGNEAFF. The whole variable domain, remainder taken from reference TRBV19 and TRBJ1-1, is DGGITQSPKYLFRKEGQNVTLSCEQNLNHDAMYWYRQDPGQGLRLIYYSQIVNDFQKGDIAEGYSVSREKKESFPLTVTSAQKNPTAFYLCASSSGTGNEAFFGQGTRLTVV.

The J gene is TRBJ2-7, the V gene TRBV11-3; 8 bases align to TRBD2. The CDR3 is made up of 16 amino acids. Looked up from germline, CDR1 is SGHNT and CDR2 is YENEEA. V shed 1 base, J shed 3 bases, and the junction held 8 bases outside the gene matches. The CDR3 region is CASSLVGRTSGYEQYF. As DNA, the CDR3 is TGTGCCAGCAGCTTAGTGGGGCGAACTAGCGGCTACGAGCAGTACTTC.

The chain is built from TRBV7-9 and TRBJ2-7, with D possibly being TRBD1 (6 bases). The CDR3 is 14 amino acids. The germline V and J ends were trimmed by 2 bases and 5 bases, with 13 bases remaining between them. CDR1 is SEHNR, CDR2 FQNEAQ, per germline (reference sequence). The CDR3 sequence: CASSLPGTPNEQYF. The DNA of the CDR3 is TGTGCCAGCAGCTTACCTGGGACACCTAACGAGCAGTACTTC.

V and J are TRBV13 and TRBJ2-3; 14 nucleotides align to TRBD2. CDR3 length equals 16 residues. The V and J ends lost 5 bases and 7 bases, in that order; junction bases with no gene match: 8. Germline loops: CDR1 PRHDT, CDR2 FYEKMQ (reference sequence). CDR3 region: CASSVGLAGAFHTQYF. The CDR3 DNA reads as TGTGCCAGCAGCGTGGGACTAGCGGGGGCTTTTCATACGCAGTATTTT.

V usage is TRBV10-2 and J usage is TRBJ2-7, with 11 nucleotides matching TRBD1. With 7 bases clipped from V and 3 bases from J, the junction kept 5 bases outside the gene matches. The length of the CDR3 is 14 residues. Germline CDR1 reads WSHSY; CDR2 reads SAAADI. The CDR3 DNA follows: TGCGCCAGCACTACCGGGACAGGGGGCTACGAGCAGTACTTC. Protein: CASTTGTGGYEQYF.

In the case of this clone: This CDR3 is also generated by other DNA sequences in the sample. CDR3 sequence: CASSLGTGYEQYV. The CDR3 DNA sequence: TGCGCCAGCAGCTTAGGGACAGGCTACGAGCAGTACGTC. This rearrangement joins TRBV5-1 to TRBJ2-7, with 8 bases fitting TRBD1. The CDR3 is 13 residues long. Losses at the gene ends were 2 bases for V and 3 bases for J; bases not matched to a gene: 1. The germline CDR1 and CDR2 sequences are SGHRS and YFSETQ.

This clone was detected once. The chain is built from TRBV16 and TRBJ2-5; a possible D gene is TRBD2 (5 bases). The germline V gene has CDR1 KGHSY and CDR2 FQNENV. The CDR3 runs to 10 residues. V was trimmed by 7 bases and J by 7 bases, leaving 7 bases between them. DNA for the CDR3: TGTGCCAGCAACCGGGGGACCCAGTACTTC. Its translation is CASNRGTQYF.

This chain connects TRBV11-3 to TRBJ2-1, with TRBD2 matching 8 bases. CDR1 is SGHNT, CDR2 YENEEA, per germline. V lost 5 bases to trimming and J lost 0 bases; unmatched junction nucleotides: 6. The CDR3 spans 16 residues. CDR3 amino acids: CASSARAGGSYNEQFF. CDR3 DNA sequence: TGTGCCAGCAGCGCGAGGGCGGGGGGCTCCTACAATGAGCAGTTCTTC.

The chain couples TRBV29-1 to TRBJ2-3, with D possibly TRBD2 on 6 matching bases. Germline loops: CDR1 SQVTM, CDR2 ANQGSEA. This CDR3 has 13 amino acids. The V end lost 4 bases, the J end lost 6 bases, and 14 bases lay between the germline ends. This chain's CDR3 is CSVVRGLGDTQYF. The CDR3 nucleotides read TGCAGCGTTGTGAGGGGACTTGGGGATACGCAGTATTTT.

The V call is TRBV7-8, the J call TRBJ1-2; 8 bases align to TRBD1. From germline, CDR1 is SGHVS and CDR2 FQNEAQ. V gave up 3 bases and J gave up 4 bases; unmatched junction bases: 7. The CDR3 totals 15 residues. The DNA for the CDR3 is TGTGCCAGCAGCTTCGGGACAGGAGATCTCTATGGCTACACCTTC. Translating gives CASSFGTGDLYGYTF.

The V call is TRBV9, the J call TRBJ1-1; tentative D call: TRBD1 (5 bases). The V gene's germline CDR1 is SGDLS and CDR2 YYNGEE. The ends were cut back, 0 bases at V and 5 bases at J, with 8 bases in the middle. This CDR3 spans 13 amino acids. CDR3 sequence: CASSVGGKTEAFF. The CDR3 DNA sequence: TGTGCCAGCAGCGTAGGGGGCAAGACTGAAGCTTTCTTT.

This chain links TRBV28 with TRBJ2-2, with 9 bases lining up with TRBD1. This CDR3 is built from 17 residues. Trimming at V came to 6 bases and at J to 3 bases, leaving 11 bases not matched to a gene. The germline gives CDR1 MDHEN, CDR2 SYDVKM. The CDR3 spells CASRSPGTGYDTGELFF. Written as DNA, the CDR3 is TGTGCCAGCAGATCACCCGGGACAGGGTATGACACCGGGGAGCTGTTTTTT. Full variable domain (outside the CDR3, taken from reference TRBV28 and TRBJ2-2): DVKVTQSSRYLVKRTGEKVFLECVQDMDHENMFWYRQDPGLGLRLIYFSYDVKMKEKGDIPEGYSVSREKKERFSLILESASTNQTSMYLCASRSPGTGYDTGELFFGEGSRLTVL.

The rearrangement uses TRBV28 and TRBJ2-5; 10 bases are a match to TRBD1. The length of the CDR3 is 14 residues. With V trimmed by 5 bases and J by 5 bases, 5 bases remained unmatched. The germline CDR1 and CDR2 sequences are MDHEN and SYDVKM. DNA for the CDR3: TGTGCCAGCAGTGAGGGACAGGGGAGGGAGACCCAGTACTTC. Translated, it gives CASSEGQGRETQYF.

The V call is TRBV21-1, the J call TRBJ2-2; the listed D gene, TRBD1, was not tested against the DNA. TRBV21-1 constitutes a pseudogene. CDR3 length: 19 amino acids. This CDR3 is CASSNLVPWTAMNTGELFF. In DNA, the CDR3 is TGTGCCAGCAGCAACCTAGTACCGTGGACAGCGATGAACACCGGGGAGCTGTTTTTT.

The CDR3 region has the DNA TGTGCCAGCACACGGACAGGGGCTGGAGATACGCAGTATTTT. It encodes CASTRTGAGDTQYF. The chain combines TRBV2 with TRBJ2-3; 9 nucleotides agree with TRBD1. The V gene's germline CDR1 is SNHLY and CDR2 FYNNEI. Trimming at V came to 7 bases and at J to 5 bases, leaving 7 bases not matched to a gene. The CDR3 is made up of 14 amino acids.

In nucleotides, the CDR3 is TGTGCCAGCAGCTTGGGACAGCTCTCCTACAATGAGCAGTTCTTC. Translation gives CASSLGQLSYNEQFF. The chain uses TRBV9 and TRBJ2-1; 7 bases are a match to TRBD1. The CDR3 consists of 15 residues. Germline CDR1 and CDR2: SGDLS and YYNGEE. V lost 4 bases to trimming and J lost 0 bases; unmatched junction nucleotides: 4.

CDR3 loop: CASSVDAGDNEQFF. The CDR3 DNA sequence: TGTGCCAGCAGCGTAGATGCGGGGGACAATGAGCAGTTCTTC. The chain couples TRBV9 to TRBJ2-1, with TRBD2 matching 7 bases. The CDR3 is made up of 14 amino acids. V lost 0 bases and J lost 5; bases outside the gene matches: 2. Germline V lookup: CDR1 SGDLS, CDR2 YYNGEE.

This clone was recorded a few times. This rearrangement joins TRBV6-5 to TRBJ1-1; D not certain. This CDR3 is 13 amino acids long. Germline CDR1 reads MNHEY; CDR2 reads SVGAGI. Trimming took off 4 bases at V and 0 bases at J, with 6 bases between the two ends. CDR3 bases: TGTGCCAGCAGTTCGACATTGAACACTGAAGCTTTCTTT. Amino acids: CASSSTLNTEAFF.

CDR3 sequence (DNA): TGTGCCAGCAGACCCGGGAGACCCAATCGGTTTTCACCCCTCCACTTT. Translating it yields CASRPGRPNRFSPLHF. This sequence joins TRBV28 and TRBJ1-6; D unclear. V lost 6 bases and J lost 9, with 21 bases in between. From germline, CDR1 is MDHEN and CDR2 SYDVKM. The length of the CDR3 is 16 residues. The whole variable domain, filled in from reference TRBV28 and TRBJ1-6, reads DVKVTQSSRYLVKRTGEKVFLECVQDMDHENMFWYRQDPGLGLRLIYFSYDVKMKEKGDIPEGYSVSREKKERFSLILESASTNQTSMYLCASRPGRPNRFSPLHFGNGTRLTVT.

The chain uses TRBV7-9 and TRBJ1-1; no clear D. The germline gives CDR1 SEHNR, CDR2 FQNEAQ (reference sequence). This CDR3 contains 16 residues. Between the trimmed V and J ends, which lost 5 bases and 0 bases, there was a span of 16 bases. CDR3 sequence reads: CASSHPDTALNTEAFF. In nucleotides, the CDR3 is TGTGCCAGCAGCCACCCCGACACGGCCTTGAACACTGAAGCTTTCTTT.

The gene calls are TRBV6-6 and TRBJ1-1; D is undetermined. Germline V lookup: CDR1 MNHNY, CDR2 SVGAGI (reference sequence). The CDR3 has 15 residues. The ends were cut back, 0 bases at V and 5 bases at J, with 13 bases in the middle. The CDR3 spells CASSYSIRGFTEAFF. CDR3 bases: TGTGCCAGCAGTTACTCGATAAGAGGGTTTACTGAAGCTTTCTTT.

The chain uses TRBV4-2 and TRBJ2-1; D is uncertain. V was cut by 0 bases and J by 0 bases, with 9 bases left in between. The CDR3 loop spans 16 amino acids. The germline gives CDR1 LGHNA, CDR2 YNFKEQ. Here the CDR3 reads CASSQDPGGSYNEQFF. The CDR3 bases are TGTGCCAGCAGCCAAGATCCTGGCGGCTCCTACAATGAGCAGTTCTTC.

The rearrangement uses TRBV27 and TRBJ2-3; possible D gene TRBD1, 5 bases. Per germline, CDR1 MNHEY and CDR2 SMNVEV (reference sequence). V was cut by 3 bases and J by 3 bases, with 10 bases left in between. CDR3 size: 14 residues. The CDR3 DNA reads as TGTGCCAGCAGTTTTGGGGCCAGTACAGATACGCAGTATTTT. This translates into CASSFGASTDTQYF.

This clone was recorded once. The genes are TRBV7-9 and TRBJ2-5; 8 positions match TRBD1. Germline-derived CDR1 and CDR2 are SEHNR and FQNEAQ (reference sequence). V gave up 3 bases and J gave up 4 bases; unmatched junction bases: 7. CDR3 length: 15 residues. In nucleotides, the CDR3 is TGTGCCAGCAGCTTGACAGGGGATGTAGGAGAGACCCAGTACTTC. Its protein is CASSLTGDVGETQYF.

The chain combines TRBV27 with TRBJ2-3, with 10 bases lining up with TRBD2. The V segment lost 8 bases and the J segment 4 bases; nucleotides outside the gene matches: 9. The CDR3 has 15 residues. Germline CDR1 MNHEY, CDR2 SMNVEV (reference sequence). The CDR3 DNA is TGTGCCAGCGGCCCTCTAGCGGGAGAGCCAGATACGCAGTATTTT. Its translation is CASGPLAGEPDTQYF.

This chain joins TRBV4-1 and TRBJ1-5, with D perhaps matching TRBD1 (5 bases). Germline CDR1 and CDR2: MGHRA and YSYEKL. With 0 bases removed from V and 4 bases from J, the gap between germline ends came to 16 bases. The length of the CDR3 is 17 residues. CDR3 sequence reads: CASSQEGARVTNQPQHF. CDR3 coding DNA: TGCGCCAGCAGCCAAGAAGGGGCTCGGGTTACGAATCAGCCCCAGCATTTT.

The CDR3 DNA is TGTGCCAGCAGGCTGCGGGGACAGGTTTACGAGCAGTACTTC. This translates into CASRLRGQVYEQYF. This rearrangement joins TRBV27 to TRBJ2-7; TRBD1 aligns across 8 bases. The germline CDR1 and CDR2 sequences are MNHEY and SMNVEV (reference sequence). The length of the CDR3 is 14 residues. With 6 bases clipped from V and 4 bases from J, the junction kept 8 bases outside the gene matches.

This clone was seen only once. The chain is built from TRBV6-1 and TRBJ2-5; 8 bases line up with TRBD2. The CDR3 runs to 16 residues. Germline-derived CDR1 and CDR2 are MNHNS and SASEGT. V was clipped by 0 bases and J by 3 bases; unmatched bases: 6. In DNA form, the CDR3 reads TGTGCCAGCAGTGAAGCCCCTTTCGGGGGGGAAGAGACCCAGTACTTC. Translated, it gives CASSEAPFGGEETQYF.

The gene calls are TRBV27 and TRBJ2-7, with D perhaps matching TRBD2 (5 bases). This CDR3 region has 14 residues. V was clipped by 4 bases and J by 2 bases, with 12 bases between them. CDR1 is MNHEY, CDR2 SMNVEV, per germline (reference sequence). The CDR3 region is CASSSEGVAYEQYF. As DNA, the CDR3 is TGTGCCAGCAGTTCTGAGGGCGTCGCCTACGAGCAGTACTTC.

The genes are TRBV27 and TRBJ2-1, with 7 bases matching TRBD2. With 2 bases clipped from V and 2 bases from J, the junction kept 0 bases outside the gene matches. Germline V gene data show CDR1 as MNHEY and CDR2 as SMNVEV (reference sequence). This CDR3 is 14 amino acids long. The CDR3 here is CASSLAGAYNEQFF. The DNA for the CDR3 is TGTGCCAGCAGTTTAGCGGGAGCCTACAATGAGCAGTTCTTC.

The V and J genes are TRBV7-9 and TRBJ2-1, with D hard to call. The CDR3 consists of 13 residues. Germline-derived CDR1 and CDR2 are SEHNR and FQNEAQ (reference sequence). The V and J ends lost 1 base and 9 bases respectively, with 10 bases between them. The CDR3 DNA sequence: TGTGCCAGCAGCTTAGAGCCGGGTATTGAGCAGTTCTTC. Protein: CASSLEPGIEQFF.

This chain joins TRBV6-5 and TRBJ1-1, with TRBD1 identical over 7 bases. This CDR3 region has 14 residues. The V gene end was trimmed by 8 bases and the J gene end by 4 bases; junction bases not matched to a gene: 10. Germline V gene sequence: CDR1 MNHEY, CDR2 SVGAGI. The CDR3 sequence is CASLRQGDFTEAFF. The DNA of the CDR3 is TGTGCCAGCTTGAGGCAGGGGGATTTCACTGAAGCTTTCTTT.